This T cell receptor (beta chain) came from a study of control samples from healthy donors and cancer patients. Sequencing used immunoSEQ multiplex PCR; TCRdb keeps in-frame clones, though not all of them. The sample comprises fewer than 200,000 clones, 93% of which are singletons, and about 4% rests with the top ten. The CDR3 runs to 13 residues. V lost 4 bases and J lost 6, with 10 bases in between. Germline CDR1 is KGHDR and CDR2 is SFDVKD. The chain recombines TRBV24-1 with TRBJ2-3; D ambiguous. This TCR came from a woman in her sixties or seventies in good health. The sequenced sample consisted of blood. The CDR3, as DNA: TGTGCCACCAGTGACCCAAGACTCGATACGCAGTATTTT. It codes for CATSDPRLDTQYF.